This record covers a single T cell receptor beta chain. This clone's antigen is unknown. No base-level quality is on record; no much larger clone is a single base apart. The data originate from a study of blood T cell repertoires in COVID-19 (dated by TCRdb to the early 2020s). Describing the broader study: Samples from collaborators originated in the United States, Italy and Spain and spanned both the acute and convalescent phases of COVID-19. The prospective study material was composed of cDNA or gDNA derived from T cells, B-cell-depleted T cells, or PBMCs. Subjects who had been exposed to COVID-19, were actively infected with it, or had recovered from it provided the deeply sampled blood TCRbeta repertoires that made up the dataset. A freely available public database, intended as a resource for researchers studying the immune response to SARS-CoV-2, is where the repertoires were released. Samples came from the ongoing ImmuneRACE study (first 160 participants) plus 1,254 subjects from 6 global collaborators. Nearly every sample came with metadata listing a de-identified subject ID, COVID-19 status, age in years and sex. Where HLA class I and class II types were available, the types were taken from metadata supplied by the sample provider, not from assay-based typing. General study outcomes and caveats: Clinical and demographic metadata were provided uncurated, with the amount varying by source and participant.

TCRbeta CDR3 regions were amplified from genomic DNA using the immunoSEQ Assay, a bias-controlled multiplex PCR. The authors' analysis ran thus. Nucleated cell counts per sample were estimated from amplification of reference gene primers within the assay. Sequence reads were collapsed and filtered to measure the absolute abundance of every unique TCRbeta CDR3 rearrangement. For each sample, productive Simpson clonality was calculated as the square root of Simpson's diversity index over productive rearrangements. Drawn from immuneACCESS, this table holds only the in-frame rearrangements with V and J called that TCRdb kept. Clones are partly lost; checked studies trace under half to an unresolved V gene and leave the rest unexplained. That table is the source of V, J and clone size, and D and trimming were worked out from the DNA. Within this sample are 130,000 to 150,000 clones, with approximately 87% of them counted one time only. In total, the top ten clones hold roughly 1.2% of the sample.

Participants in the prospective study were aged roughly 18 to 100 years, lived in 20 to 30 United States geographic areas, and enrolled through a virtual design. In the prospective study, participants were assigned to cohorts based on the clinical history participants reported in a screening survey and a study questionnaire. Mobile phlebotomists in the prospective study collected whole blood, serum and a nasopharyngeal or oropharyngeal swab from every participant. Prospective study participants could optionally give additional blood draws and questionnaires over an approximately two-month period. Before DNA extraction, blood samples from the prospective study were shipped at room temperature or frozen. The CDR3 holds 15 amino acids from the cysteine to the phenylalanine. This entry keeps only the CDR3 DNA: 45 bases, framed from base 1. From a lookup of the germline V gene, CDR1 and CDR2 are KGHSH and LQKENI. The junction shows trimming of 2 bases on V and 0 bases on J, plus 10 bases between the germline ends.

The specimen was PBMCs or T cells enriched from blood (not recorded which). The chain couples TRBV18 to TRBJ1-1; the D segment could be TRBD1, given 5 matching bases. This receptor was taken from a woman in her twenties or thirties with acute COVID-19. In nucleotide form, the sequence is TGTGCCAGCTCACCATCACAGGATCTGAACACTGAAGCTTTCTTT. It encodes CASSPSQDLNTEAFF.